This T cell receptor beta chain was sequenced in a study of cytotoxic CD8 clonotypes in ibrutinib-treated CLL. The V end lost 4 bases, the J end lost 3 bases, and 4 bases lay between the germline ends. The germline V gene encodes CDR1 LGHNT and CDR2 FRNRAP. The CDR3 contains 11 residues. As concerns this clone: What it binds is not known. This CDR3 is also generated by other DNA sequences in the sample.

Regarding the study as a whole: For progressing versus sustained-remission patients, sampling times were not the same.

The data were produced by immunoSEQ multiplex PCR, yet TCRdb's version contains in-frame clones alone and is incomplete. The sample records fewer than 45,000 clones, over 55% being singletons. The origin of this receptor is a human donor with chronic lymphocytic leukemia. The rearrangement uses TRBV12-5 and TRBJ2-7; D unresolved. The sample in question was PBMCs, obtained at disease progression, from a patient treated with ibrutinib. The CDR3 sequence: CASGWSYEQYF. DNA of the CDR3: TGTGCTAGTGGTTGGAGCTACGAGCAGTACTTC.